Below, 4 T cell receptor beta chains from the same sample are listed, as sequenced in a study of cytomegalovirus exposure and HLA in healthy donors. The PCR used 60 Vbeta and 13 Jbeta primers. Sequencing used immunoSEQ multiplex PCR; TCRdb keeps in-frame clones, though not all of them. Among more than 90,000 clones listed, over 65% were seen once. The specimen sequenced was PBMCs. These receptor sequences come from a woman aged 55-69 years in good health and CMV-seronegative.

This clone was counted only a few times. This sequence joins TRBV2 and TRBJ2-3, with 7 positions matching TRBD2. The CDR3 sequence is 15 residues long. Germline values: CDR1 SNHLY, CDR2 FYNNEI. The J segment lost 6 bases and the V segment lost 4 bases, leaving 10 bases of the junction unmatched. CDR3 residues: CASSGLAGARDTQYF. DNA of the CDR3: TGTGCCAGCAGTGGATTAGCGGGTGCACGGGATACGCAGTATTTT.

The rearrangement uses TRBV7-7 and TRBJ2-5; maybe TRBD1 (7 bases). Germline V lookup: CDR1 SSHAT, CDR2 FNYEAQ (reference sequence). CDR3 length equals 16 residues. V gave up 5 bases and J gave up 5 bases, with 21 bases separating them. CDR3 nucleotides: TGTGCCAGCAGCCCAGGGGGGCTACAGGGTGGGGAGACCCAGTACTTC. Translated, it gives CASSPGGLQGGETQYF.

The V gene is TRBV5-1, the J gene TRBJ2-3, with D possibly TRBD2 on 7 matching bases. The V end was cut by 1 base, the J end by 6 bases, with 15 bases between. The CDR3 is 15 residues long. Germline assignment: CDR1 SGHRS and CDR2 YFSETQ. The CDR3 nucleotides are TGCGCCAGCAGCTTGAGTGCGGGGGCGCGGGATACGCAGTATTTT. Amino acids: CASSLSAGARDTQYF.

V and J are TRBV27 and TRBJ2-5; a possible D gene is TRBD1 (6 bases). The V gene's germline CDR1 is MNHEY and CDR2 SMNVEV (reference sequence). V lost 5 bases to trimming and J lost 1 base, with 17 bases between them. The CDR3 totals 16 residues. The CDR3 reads CASSTQYRDTQETQYF. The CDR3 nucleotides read TGTGCCAGCAGTACCCAATACCGGGACACCCAAGAGACCCAGTACTTC.